The sequence of this T cell receptor beta chain was determined in a study of Graves' ophthalmopathy and Graves' hyperthyroidism. Hyperthyroidism was new, under 2 months, in patients aged 18 to 65. Trimming cost V 0 bases and J 8 bases, with 13 bases left between them. This CDR3 spans 14 amino acids. The V gene's germline CDR1 is SGHTA and CDR2 FQGNSA. About this clonotype: The missing conserved phenylalanine or tryptophan at the end of this CDR3 makes a read error likely.

From RNA, the CDR3 regions of TCR beta chains were amplified and sequenced. First-round RT-PCR relied on HTBI primers, and a second-round multiplex PCR came next. In TCRdb, the multiplex PCR reads were re-called with MiXCR into one record per CDR3 protein. The sample lists over a million distinct CDR3 sequences; approximately 35% were seen once. This clonotype originated in an adult man with Graves' hyperthyroidism. Input material: peripheral blood or thyroid tissue (not recorded which). This chain uses TRBV7-2 with TRBJ1-2, with a possible D match to TRBD1 (5 bases). The CDR3: CASSLASRDGGYTS. The CDR3, as DNA: TGTGCCAGCAGCTTAGCGTCAAGGGACGGAGGCTACACCTCC.